This entry features one T cell receptor beta chain sequence. Antigen: not known. All trial patients relapsed after autologous stem cell transplantation. Complete response, partial response or progressive disease were the best responses. These data belong to a study of PD-1 blockade in classical Hodgkin lymphoma. Broader study findings: Newly diagnosed patients had baseline TCR diversity that was reportedly lower than that of healthy donors. Factors driving the repertoire differences, possibly disease activity or prior therapy, remain undefined. TCR diversity in CD4+, not CD8+, cells rose significantly by C4D1.

TCRdb's copy holds only in-frame clones and misses some; the assay was immunoSEQ multiplex PCR. The sample lists more than 11,000 clones, around 84% occurring once. This sample comprised peripheral blood mononuclear cells (PBMCs), obtained at baseline. This clonotype was sampled from a human donor with classical Hodgkin lymphoma.

In DNA form, the CDR3 reads TGTGCCAGCAGCCTTCAGCCGGGAGTTGAGACCCAGTACTTC. It codes for CASSLQPGVETQYF. This chain links TRBV7-2 with TRBJ2-5, with D possibly matching TRBD2 (6 bases). Trimming took off 5 bases at V and 5 bases at J, with 15 bases between the two ends. The CDR3 extends over 14 amino acids. Per the germline V gene, CDR1 is SGHTA and CDR2 is FQGNSA.